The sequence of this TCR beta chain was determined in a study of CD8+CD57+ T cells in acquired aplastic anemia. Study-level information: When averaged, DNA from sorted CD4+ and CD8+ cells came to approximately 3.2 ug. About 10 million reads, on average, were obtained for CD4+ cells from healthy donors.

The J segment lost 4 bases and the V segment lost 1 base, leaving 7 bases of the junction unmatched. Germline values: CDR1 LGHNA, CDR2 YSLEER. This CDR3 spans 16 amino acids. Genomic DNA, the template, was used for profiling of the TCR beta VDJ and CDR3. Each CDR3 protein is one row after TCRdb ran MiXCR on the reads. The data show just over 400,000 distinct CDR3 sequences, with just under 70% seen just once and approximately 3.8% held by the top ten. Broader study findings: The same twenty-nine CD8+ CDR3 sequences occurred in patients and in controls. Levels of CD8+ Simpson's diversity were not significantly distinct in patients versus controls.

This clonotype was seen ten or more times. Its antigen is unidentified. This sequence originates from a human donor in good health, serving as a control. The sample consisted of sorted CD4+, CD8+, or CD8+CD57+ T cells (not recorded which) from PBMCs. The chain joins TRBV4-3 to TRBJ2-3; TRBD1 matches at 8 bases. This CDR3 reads CASSQVTGGRADTQYF. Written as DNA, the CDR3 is TGCGCCAGCAGCCAAGTAACAGGGGGACGTGCAGATACGCAGTATTTT.